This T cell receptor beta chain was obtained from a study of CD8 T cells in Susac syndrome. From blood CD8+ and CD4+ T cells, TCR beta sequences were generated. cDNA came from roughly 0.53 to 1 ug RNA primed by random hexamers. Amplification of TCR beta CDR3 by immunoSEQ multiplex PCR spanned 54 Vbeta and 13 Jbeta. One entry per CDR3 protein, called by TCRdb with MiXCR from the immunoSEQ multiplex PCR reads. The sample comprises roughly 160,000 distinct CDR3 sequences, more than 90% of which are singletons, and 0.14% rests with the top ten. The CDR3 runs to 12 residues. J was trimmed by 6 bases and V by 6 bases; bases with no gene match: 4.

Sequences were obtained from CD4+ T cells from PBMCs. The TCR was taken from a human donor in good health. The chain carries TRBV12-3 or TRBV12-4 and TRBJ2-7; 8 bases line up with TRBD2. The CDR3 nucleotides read TGTGCCAGCAGCCCCCGGGGGGGCGAGCAGTACTTC. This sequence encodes CASSPRGGEQYF.